This T cell receptor (beta chain) was found in a study of OX40 agonist ivuxolimab in advanced cancers. In the study overall: It was permissible to have had prior anti-PD-1, anti-PD-L1 or anti-CTLA-4 therapy, and about 40% had some.

This table comes from immunoSEQ multiplex PCR, and its TCRdb copy is limited to in-frame clones, with some not included. This sample has roughly 89,000 clones; about 86% occur once, and the top ten carry 5.5% to 7.5%. Patients were excluded for autoimmune disease history or systemic immunosuppression. Looked up from germline, CDR1 is ENHRY and CDR2 is SYGVKD. The CDR3 is made up of 13 amino acids. V gave up 5 bases and J gave up 0 bases, with 5 bases separating them. The chain employs TRBV10-3 and TRBJ1-3; no definite D call. The receptor was derived from an adult with an advanced solid tumor such as melanoma, head and neck, liver or kidney cancer. This specimen consisted of CD4+ or CD8+ T cells sorted from blood, obtained in a trial of the OX40 agonist ivuxolimab. The DNA for the CDR3 is TGTGCCATCAGTCCGACCTCTGGAAACACCATATATTTT. Its protein is CAISPTSGNTIYF.